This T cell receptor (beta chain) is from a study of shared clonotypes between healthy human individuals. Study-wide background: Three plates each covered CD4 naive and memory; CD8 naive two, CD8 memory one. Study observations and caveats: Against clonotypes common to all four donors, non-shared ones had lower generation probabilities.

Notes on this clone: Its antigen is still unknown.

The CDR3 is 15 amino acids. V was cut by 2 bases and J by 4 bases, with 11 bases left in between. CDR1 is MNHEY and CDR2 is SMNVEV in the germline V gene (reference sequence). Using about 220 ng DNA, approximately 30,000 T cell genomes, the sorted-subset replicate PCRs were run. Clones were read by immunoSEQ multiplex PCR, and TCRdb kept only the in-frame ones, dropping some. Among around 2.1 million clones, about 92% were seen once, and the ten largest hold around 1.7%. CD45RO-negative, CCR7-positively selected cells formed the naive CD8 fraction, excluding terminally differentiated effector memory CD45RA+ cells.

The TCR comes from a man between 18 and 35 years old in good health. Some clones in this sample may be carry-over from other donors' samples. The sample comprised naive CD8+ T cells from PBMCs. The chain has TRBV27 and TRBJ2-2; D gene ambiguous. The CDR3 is CASSLLGRSTGELFF. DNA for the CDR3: TGTGCCAGCAGTTTACTTGGGCGATCCACCGGGGAGCTGTTTTTT.